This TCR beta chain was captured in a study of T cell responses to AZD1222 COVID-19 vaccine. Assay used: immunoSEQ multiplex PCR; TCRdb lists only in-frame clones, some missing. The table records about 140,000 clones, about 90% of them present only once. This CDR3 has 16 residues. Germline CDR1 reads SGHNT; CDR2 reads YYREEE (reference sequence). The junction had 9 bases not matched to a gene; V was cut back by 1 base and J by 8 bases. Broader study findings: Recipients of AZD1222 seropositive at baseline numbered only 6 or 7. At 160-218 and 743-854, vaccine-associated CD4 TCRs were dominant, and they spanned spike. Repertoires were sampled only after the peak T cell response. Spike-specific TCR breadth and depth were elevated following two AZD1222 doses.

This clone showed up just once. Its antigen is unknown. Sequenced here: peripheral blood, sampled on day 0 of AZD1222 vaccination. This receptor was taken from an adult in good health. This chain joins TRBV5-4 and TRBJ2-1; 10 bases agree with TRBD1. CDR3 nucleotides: TGTGCCAGCAGCTTGCCCGGGACAGGGGTTTCTCATGAGCAGTTCTTC. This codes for CASSLPGTGVSHEQFF.